This T cell receptor beta chain was sequenced for a study of hypomethylating agent response in myelodysplastic syndrome. Study details: Of patients, about 75% of the 11 got azacitidine and 3 of 11 decitabine. Non-responders met neither complete response nor hematologic improvement criteria, which defined response.

Here immunoSEQ multiplex PCR was the method, and the copy in TCRdb shows in-frame clones only, minus some. Of 2,800 or so clones in the sample, roughly 84% were seen once. Trimming cost V 6 bases and J 5 bases, with 10 bases left between them. The germline CDR1 and CDR2 sequences are MNHNS and SASEGT. This CDR3 contains 13 residues. Source: bone marrow, taken before or after starting hypomethylating agent treatment for myelodysplastic syndrome (not recorded which). V and J are TRBV6-1 and TRBJ2-2; D is unclear. This TCR was recovered from a human donor with myelodysplastic syndrome. The CDR3, as DNA: TGTGCCAGCAGACCGAGGACGACCGGGGAGCTGTTTTTT. It translates to CASRPRTTGELFF.